The source of this T cell receptor beta chain is a study of T cell responses to AZD1222 COVID-19 vaccine. Study-wide results and caveats: Vaccination with two AZD1222 doses was followed by a rise in Spike-specific TCR breadth and depth. The donor cohort was predominantly white British with a female majority, and clonal diversity may have been underestimated.

Sequencing used immunoSEQ multiplex PCR; TCRdb keeps in-frame clones, though not all of them. The repertoire holds around 91,000 clones, 88% seen once, with 15% to 20% in the top ten. A note on this clone: The target antigen is unknown.

The CDR3 is 16 amino acids. The V and J ends lost 1 base and 8 bases, in that order; junction bases with no gene match: 11. Germline V gene data show CDR1 as MDHEN and CDR2 as SYDVKM. The chain employs TRBV28 and TRBJ1-2; 9 bases agree with TRBD1. The sample was peripheral blood, taken on day 0 of AZD1222 vaccination. The clonotype comes from an adult in good health. This CDR3 is CASSLFLSQGARGYTF. In DNA, the CDR3 is TGTGCCAGCAGTTTATTCCTCTCACAGGGGGCGCGGGGCTACACCTTC.